The 11 T cell receptor beta chains below all came from one sample that was sequenced in a study of blood T cell repertoires in COVID-19. Repertoires were generated with immunoSEQ multiplex PCR, while TCRdb's copy carries only in-frame clones and drops some. The sample shows some 66,000 clones, about 70% of them seen only once. Sequenced material: peripheral blood. The receptor set was obtained from a woman of 80 years or more with acute or convalescent COVID-19.

This chain uses TRBV5-1 with TRBJ2-5, with D perhaps TRBD2 (5 bases). This CDR3 comprises 14 residues. Germline V lookup: CDR1 SGHRS, CDR2 YFSETQ. The germline V and J ends were trimmed by 0 bases and 5 bases, with 11 bases remaining between them. The CDR3 here is CASSLAVGSETQYF. CDR3 nucleotides: TGCGCCAGCAGCTTGGCGGTAGGGAGCGAGACCCAGTACTTC.

The chain carries TRBV27 and TRBJ2-1; 7 bases align to TRBD2. The CDR3 has 16 amino acids. V shed 0 bases, J shed 5 bases, and the junction held 7 bases outside the gene matches. CDR1 and CDR2 (germline): MNHEY, SMNVEV (reference sequence). The CDR3 DNA reads as TGTGCCAGCAGTTTATCGGGAGGGTTAGGTCACAATGAGCAGTTCTTC. Translating gives CASSLSGGLGHNEQFF.

V is TRBV9 and J is TRBJ1-2; possibly TRBD1 for D (5 bases). The V and J ends lost 3 bases and 0 bases respectively, with 12 bases between them. Per the germline V gene, CDR1 is SGDLS and CDR2 is YYNGEE. CDR3 length: 15 amino acids. DNA of the CDR3: TGTGCCAGCAGCGCCGGTGGGGCGGCTAACTATGGCTACACCTTC. This encodes CASSAGGAANYGYTF.

This sequence joins TRBV7-2 and TRBJ2-7; 9 nucleotides agree with TRBD2. Per the germline V gene, CDR1 is SGHTA and CDR2 is FQGNSA. V trimming: 6 bases; J trimming: 0 bases; junction bases outside the gene matches: 3. This CDR3 comprises 14 residues. CDR3 nucleotide sequence: TGTGCCAGCAGGCCGGGACTAGCCTCCTACGAGCAGTACTTC. It yields the protein CASRPGLASYEQYF.

This rearrangement joins TRBV7-9 to TRBJ2-1; 8 bases agree with TRBD2. This CDR3 comprises 14 residues. Per germline, CDR1 SEHNR and CDR2 FQNEAQ (reference sequence). The V gene end was trimmed by 2 bases and the J gene end by 15 bases; junction bases not matched to a gene: 12. CDR3 DNA sequence: TGTGCCAGCAGCTTAAACGGTGCAGCGGGAGAATCGTTCTTC. It encodes CASSLNGAAGESFF.

The chain recombines TRBV15 with TRBJ1-2; TRBD1 matches 7 bases. Germline values: CDR1 LNHNV, CDR2 YYDKDF (reference sequence). V gave up 1 base and J gave up 2 bases; unmatched junction bases: 1. This CDR3 is 14 amino acids long. CDR3 loop: CATSRGQGNYGYTF. DNA of the CDR3: TGTGCCACCAGCAGAGGACAGGGCAACTATGGCTACACCTTC.

This clone appeared a few times. The chain recombines TRBV6-6 with TRBJ2-2, with 8 bases that match TRBD2. This CDR3 has 16 amino acids. CDR1 MNHNY and CDR2 SVGAGI come from the germline V gene (reference sequence). Germline trimming cut 6 bases from V and 6 bases from J; bases unmatched to any gene: 12. Here the CDR3 DNA reads TGTGCCAGCAGCCCTCACAGCGGGAGCAGGGCCGGGGAGCTGTTTTTT. This gives the protein CASSPHSGSRAGELFF.

The V call is TRBV4-1, the J call TRBJ1-1; TRBD1 matches 9 bases. The ends lost 4 bases at V and 5 bases at J; junction bases unmatched: 8. Germline assignment: CDR1 MGHRA and CDR2 YSYEKL. The CDR3 is made up of 15 amino acids. The CDR3 sequence is CASSPTGTGWTEAFF. The CDR3 region has the DNA TGCGCCAGCAGCCCGACCGGGACAGGGTGGACTGAAGCTTTCTTT.

The chain combines TRBV6-5 with TRBJ1-2; D might be TRBD1 (5 bases). The CDR3 consists of 13 residues. The V and J ends lost 0 bases and 8 bases respectively, with 10 bases between them. Germline-derived CDR1 and CDR2 are MNHEY and SVGAGI. The CDR3 DNA reads as TGTGCCAGCAGTTACTCGCAGGGCATGGGCTACACCTTC. It yields the protein CASSYSQGMGYTF.

J is TRBJ2-1 and V is TRBV6-2 or TRBV6-3, with 12 bases fitting TRBD2. The V and J ends lost 5 bases and 9 bases, in that order; junction bases with no gene match: 11. Germline V lookup: CDR1 MNHEY, CDR2 SVGEGT. This CDR3 has 16 residues. The CDR3 is CASSNGPSGRAVEQFF. As DNA, the CDR3 is TGTGCCAGCAGTAATGGGCCTAGCGGGAGGGCGGTTGAGCAGTTCTTC.

The chain carries TRBV25-1 and TRBJ1-5, with a tentative D call TRBD1 (5 bases). The CDR3 contains 14 residues. V dropped 1 base and J dropped 9 bases, with 13 bases sitting between them. The germline V gene has CDR1 MGHDK and CDR2 SYGVNS. In nucleotides, the CDR3 is TGTGCCAGCAGTGAATGGAGTCAGGGAAGGCCCCAGCATTTT. Encoded protein: CASSEWSQGRPQHF.